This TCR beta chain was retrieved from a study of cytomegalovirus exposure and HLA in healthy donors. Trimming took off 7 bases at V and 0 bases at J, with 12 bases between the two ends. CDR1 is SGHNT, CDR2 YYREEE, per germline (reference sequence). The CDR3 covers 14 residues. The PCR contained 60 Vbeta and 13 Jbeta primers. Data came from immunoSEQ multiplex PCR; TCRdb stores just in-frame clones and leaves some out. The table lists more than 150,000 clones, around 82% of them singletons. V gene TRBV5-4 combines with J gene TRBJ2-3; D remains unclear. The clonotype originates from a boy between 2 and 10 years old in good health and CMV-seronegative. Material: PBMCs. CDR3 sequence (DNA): TGTGCCAGCTCGGGTAGGCTAAGCACAGATACGCAGTATTTT. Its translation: CASSGRLSTDTQYF.